This T cell receptor beta chain was captured in a study of cytomegalovirus exposure and HLA in healthy donors. After removal of 3 bases from V and 4 bases from J, the junction contained 4 bases not matched to a gene. Germline V CDR1 and CDR2: SGHTA, FQGNSA. The CDR3 spans 14 residues. Amplification used 60 Vbeta primers and 13 Jbeta primers. Here immunoSEQ multiplex PCR was the method, and the copy in TCRdb shows in-frame clones only, minus some. The table records around 100,000 clones, more than 65% of them present only once. Findings of the study overall: In a later analysis, a missense DCLRE1C variant was linked to TCR beta V- and J-gene trimming. The productive fraction for most TCR beta V segments was about 90% or about 30% in an earlier analysis.

Points on this clone: Its matching antigen is unknown.

The receptor was isolated from a woman younger than 35 in good health and CMV-seropositive. Material for sequencing was PBMCs. This chain connects TRBV7-2 to TRBJ2-5; TRBD2 agrees at 8 bases. The CDR3 nucleotides are TGTGCCAGCAGCTTCGGGGGGGCCCCAGAGACCCAGTACTTC. The encoded protein is CASSFGGAPETQYF.